Listed below are T cell receptor beta chains from one sample, sequenced in a study of CD8 T cells in Susac syndrome. From the immunoSEQ multiplex PCR reads, TCRdb called clonotypes with MiXCR, one entry per CDR3 protein. The profile covers a few hundred thousand distinct CDR3 sequences, with about 91% appearing a single time and more than 0.06% taken by the ten largest. The source material was CD4+ T cells from PBMCs. The receptors come from a human donor with multiple sclerosis. The conserved cysteine and the conserved F or W are not part of the CDR3 here.

j_gene | v_gene | CDR3aa
TRBJ1-5 | TRBV3-1 | ASSQGGGHQPQH
TRBJ1-1 | TRBV29-1 | SVGERTNTEAF
TRBJ2-3 | TRBV20-1 | SAPSGGSTDTQY
TRBJ1-5 | TRBV2 | ASGPEEFRLGYQPQH
TRBJ1-1 | TRBV13 | ASSPSGVEAF
TRBJ1-5 | TRBV6-2/TRBV6-3 | ASDETPWSQPQH
TRBJ2-1 | TRBV19 | ATLGGNEQF
TRBJ1-1 | TRBV6-5 | ASRNGGGTEAF
TRBJ1-6 | TRBV5-1 | ASSLEAGGLNSPLH
TRBJ2-1 | TRBV5-4 | ASSLGNSGIDEQF
TRBJ2-1 | TRBV29-1 | TVATSGVYNEQF
TRBJ2-5 | TRBV21-1 | ARGSTGQETQY
TRBJ2-5 | TRBV5-1 | ASSFRPEETQY
TRBJ1-4 | TRBV29-1 | SAGDRISGTNEKLF
TRBJ2-2 | TRBV4-1 | ASSQVQAQRRTGELF
TRBJ2-1 | TRBV24-1 | AIGQRGYNEQF
TRBJ1-4 | TRBV6-2/TRBV6-3 | ASSLTGNYNEKLF
TRBJ2-5 | TRBV11-2 | ASSPHGTGGVETQY
TRBJ2-4 | TRBV29-1 | SVERLARAKNIQY
TRBJ1-2 | TRBV5-4 | ASSGDRGQNYGYT
TRBJ1-1 | TRBV5-6 | ASSLVGRGYTEAF
TRBJ2-3 | TRBV7-2 | ASSPWSGRDTDTQY
TRBJ1-1 | TRBV29-1 | SARGNRDTEAF
TRBJ1-1 | TRBV18 | ASSPTEYFEAF
TRBJ2-7 | TRBV6-5 | ASSYRTAYEQY
TRBJ1-1 | TRBV29-1 | SGLRDPPPAEAF
TRBJ2-1 | TRBV12-3/TRBV12-4 | ASSLAGTAGPHGDEQF
TRBJ1-1 | TRBV7-9 | ASSHQTRNTEAF
TRBJ1-2 | TRBV4-2 | ASSQVRGTPEGGYT
TRBJ1-5 | TRBV29-1 | SVRGGSNQPQH
TRBJ1-5 | TRBV11-2 | ASSLGGLAGVYSNQPQH
TRBJ2-3 | TRBV20-1 | SARALAGAGPRTDTQY
TRBJ1-5 | TRBV12-3/TRBV12-4 | ASTLGAGGDQPQH
TRBJ1-5 | TRBV18 | ASSPSTEIQPQH
TRBJ2-2 | TRBV5-4 | ASSLALRNTGELF
TRBJ1-2 | TRBV12-3/TRBV12-4 | ASVREGSYGYT
TRBJ2-5 | TRBV2 | ASSVGLANRETQY
TRBJ2-5 | TRBV12-3/TRBV12-4 | ASSPGPGAQETQY
TRBJ2-1 | TRBV7-2 | ASSLSTGPGLAQF
TRBJ1-1 | TRBV4-2 | ASSQEKENTEAF
TRBJ1-2 | TRBV7-9 | ASSLGREGYT
TRBJ1-2 | TRBV12-3/TRBV12-4 | ASSPGQGAGGYT
TRBJ1-1 | TRBV7-2 | ASSFHSLAEAF
TRBJ2-1 | TRBV11-3 | ASSLGGRWPYNEQF
TRBJ2-5 | TRBV24-1 | ATSDPNLPQY
TRBJ1-1 | TRBV7-9 | ASSRGEGPMNTEAF
TRBJ1-4 | TRBV23-1 | ASSQVAGTSNEKLF
TRBJ1-5 | TRBV27 | ASSWAGHANQPQH
TRBJ2-7 | TRBV12-3/TRBV12-4 | ASSPSSGRSHEQY
TRBJ2-1 | TRBV6-5 | ASSKREGYEQF
TRBJ2-1 | TRBV29-1 | SVVTGSYNEQF
TRBJ2-3 | TRBV6-2/TRBV6-3 | ASSYAGASTDTQY
TRBJ1-4 | TRBV5-1 | ASSLLGGTNEKLF
TRBJ2-7 | TRBV2 | ASSFAGATYEQY
TRBJ2-5 | TRBV20-1 | SASSGRKTQY
TRBJ1-5 | TRBV7-6 | ASSLEGRNQPQH
TRBJ2-3 | TRBV5-1 | ASSPGLDGSTDTQY
TRBJ2-1 | TRBV20-1 | SATPGLAGEYNEQF
TRBJ2-1 | TRBV5-4 | ASSYGTSGAYNEQF
TRBJ2-7 | TRBV18 | ASSPASGGPYEQY